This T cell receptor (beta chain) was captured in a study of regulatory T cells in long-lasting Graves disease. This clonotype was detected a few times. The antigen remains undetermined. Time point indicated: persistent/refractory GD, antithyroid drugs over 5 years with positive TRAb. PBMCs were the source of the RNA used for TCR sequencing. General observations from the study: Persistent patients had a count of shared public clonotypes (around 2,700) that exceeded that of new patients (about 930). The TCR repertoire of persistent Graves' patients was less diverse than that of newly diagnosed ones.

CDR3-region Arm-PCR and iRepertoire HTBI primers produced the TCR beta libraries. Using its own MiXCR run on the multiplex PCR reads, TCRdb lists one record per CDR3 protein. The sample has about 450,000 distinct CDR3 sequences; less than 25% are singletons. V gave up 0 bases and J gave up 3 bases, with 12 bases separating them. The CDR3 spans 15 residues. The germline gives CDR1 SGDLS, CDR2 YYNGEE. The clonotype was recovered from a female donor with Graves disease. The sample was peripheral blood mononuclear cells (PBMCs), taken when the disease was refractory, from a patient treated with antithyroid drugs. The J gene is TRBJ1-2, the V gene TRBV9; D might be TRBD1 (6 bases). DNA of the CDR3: TGTGCCAGCAGCGTAGACCCAGGGGCGGACTATGGCTACACCTTC. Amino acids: CASSVDPGADYGYTF.